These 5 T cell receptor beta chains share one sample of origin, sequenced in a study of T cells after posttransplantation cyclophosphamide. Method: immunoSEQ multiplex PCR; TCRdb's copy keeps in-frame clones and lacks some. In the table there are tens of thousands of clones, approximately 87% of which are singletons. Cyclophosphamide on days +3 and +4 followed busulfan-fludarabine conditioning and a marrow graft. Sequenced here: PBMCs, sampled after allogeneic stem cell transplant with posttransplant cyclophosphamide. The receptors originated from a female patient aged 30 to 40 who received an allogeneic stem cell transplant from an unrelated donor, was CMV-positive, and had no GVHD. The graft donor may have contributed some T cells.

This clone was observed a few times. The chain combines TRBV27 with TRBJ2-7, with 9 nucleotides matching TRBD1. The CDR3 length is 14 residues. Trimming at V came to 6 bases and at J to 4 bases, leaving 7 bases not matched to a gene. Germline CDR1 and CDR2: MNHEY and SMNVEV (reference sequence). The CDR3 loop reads CASSHRGPGYEQYF. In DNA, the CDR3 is TGTGCCAGCAGCCACAGGGGGCCGGGGTACGAGCAGTACTTC.

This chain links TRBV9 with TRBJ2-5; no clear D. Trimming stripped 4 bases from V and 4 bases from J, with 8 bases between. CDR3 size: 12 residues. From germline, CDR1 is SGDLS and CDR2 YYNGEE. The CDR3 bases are TGTGCCAGCAGCAATAGTGGAGAGACCCAGTACTTC. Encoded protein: CASSNSGETQYF.

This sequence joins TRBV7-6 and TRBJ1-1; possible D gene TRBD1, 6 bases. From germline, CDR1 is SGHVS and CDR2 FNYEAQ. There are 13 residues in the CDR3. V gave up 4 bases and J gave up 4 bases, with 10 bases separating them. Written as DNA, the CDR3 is TGTGCCAGCAGCTACAGGGTTGCCACTGAAGCTTTCTTT. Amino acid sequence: CASSYRVATEAFF.

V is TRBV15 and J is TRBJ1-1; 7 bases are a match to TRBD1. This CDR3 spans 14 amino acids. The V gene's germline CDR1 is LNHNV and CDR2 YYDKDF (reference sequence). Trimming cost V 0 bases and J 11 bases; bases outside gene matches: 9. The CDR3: CATSRDSAGQRAFF. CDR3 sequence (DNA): TGTGCCACCAGCAGAGATTCCGCGGGACAGCGGGCTTTCTTT.

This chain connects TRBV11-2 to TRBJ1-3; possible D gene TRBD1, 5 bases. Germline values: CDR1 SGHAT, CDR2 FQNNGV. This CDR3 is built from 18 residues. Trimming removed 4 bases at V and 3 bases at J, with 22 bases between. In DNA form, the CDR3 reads TGTGCCAGCAGCTCGTACCTTCGTTTGACAGCGGGTGGAAACACCATATATTTT. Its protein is CASSSYLRLTAGGNTIYF.